Listed below are T cell receptor beta chains from one sample, sequenced in a study of T-cell memory formation after mild COVID-19. One entry per CDR3 protein results from TCRdb running MiXCR on the 5' RACE reads. The sample shows more than 250,000 distinct CDR3 sequences, 15% to 20% of them seen only once. Specimen: PBMCs or a T cell subset sorted from them (not recorded which). These receptors were collected from a man between 18 and 35 years old who had mild COVID-19 (a few samples of this study predate the infection). Cell type and time point are not known. CDR3s leave out the opening cysteine and the closing phenylalanine or tryptophan.

v_gene: TRBV29-1
j_gene: TRBJ2-3
CDR3aa: SVGGTRGGPSTDTQY

v_gene: TRBV4-1
j_gene: TRBJ1-1
CDR3aa: ASSQDGGGGREAF

v_gene: TRBV29-1
j_gene: TRBJ1-2
CDR3aa: SVITGFYGYT

v_gene: TRBV18
j_gene: TRBJ2-3
CDR3aa: ASSPPRQGPVADTQY

v_gene: TRBV11-1
j_gene: TRBJ2-3
CDR3aa: ASSIPQGVGTDTQY

v_gene: TRBV6-1
j_gene: TRBJ1-4
CDR3aa: ASRPGTNEKLF

v_gene: TRBV7-3
j_gene: TRBJ2-5
CDR3aa: ASSSKPEGTQY

v_gene: TRBV20-1
j_gene: TRBJ1-2
CDR3aa: SASYYGYT

v_gene: TRBV6-5
j_gene: TRBJ1-1
CDR3aa: ASSYANRVEAF

v_gene: TRBV27
j_gene: TRBJ2-6
CDR3aa: ASSPPSGANVLT

v_gene: TRBV10-3
j_gene: TRBJ1-5
CDR3aa: AISPGTGLGLSNQPQH

v_gene: TRBV7-3
j_gene: TRBJ2-3
CDR3aa: ASSSQAGASYTQY

v_gene: TRBV10-3
j_gene: TRBJ1-5
CDR3aa: AISVRAGFPSYSNQPQH

v_gene: TRBV7-2
j_gene: TRBJ2-1
CDR3aa: ASSPGAAGGYNEQF

v_gene: TRBV24-1
j_gene: TRBJ2-3
CDR3aa: ATSDARTSGDTQY

v_gene: TRBV27
j_gene: TRBJ1-2
CDR3aa: ASLGARARGGGYGYT

v_gene: TRBV6-5
j_gene: TRBJ1-2
CDR3aa: ASRKGVLGRYT

v_gene: TRBV7-3
j_gene: TRBJ1-1
CDR3aa: ASSLNAFAMNTEAF

v_gene: TRBV7-2
j_gene: TRBJ2-4
CDR3aa: ASSLAAYLY

v_gene: TRBV7-2
j_gene: TRBJ2-3
CDR3aa: ASSLVASGGAADTQY

v_gene: TRBV7-2
j_gene: TRBJ1-2
CDR3aa: ASSYNSRGRET

v_gene: TRBV5-1
j_gene: TRBJ2-1
CDR3aa: ASSPETVERGGEQF

v_gene: TRBV18
j_gene: TRBJ1-4
CDR3aa: ASSRQATNEKLF

v_gene: TRBV5-1
j_gene: TRBJ2-3
CDR3aa: ASSLVFGGGTDTQY

v_gene: TRBV27
j_gene: TRBJ2-2
CDR3aa: ASSRQGSAGELF

v_gene: TRBV5-6
j_gene: TRBJ1-2
CDR3aa: ASSLGVASRFGYT

v_gene: TRBV5-1
j_gene: TRBJ2-1
CDR3aa: ASSLLGGVHNEQF

v_gene: TRBV5-1
j_gene: TRBJ1-4
CDR3aa: ASGQGATNEKLF

v_gene: TRBV6-5
j_gene: TRBJ2-7
CDR3aa: ASRRGEAGEQY

v_gene: TRBV7-3
j_gene: TRBJ2-2
CDR3aa: ASSPASTGELF

v_gene: TRBV2
j_gene: TRBJ2-5
CDR3aa: ASSEERGETQY

v_gene: TRBV4-1
j_gene: TRBJ2-1
CDR3aa: ASSQENREDEQF

v_gene: TRBV12-3/TRBV12-4
j_gene: TRBJ1-2
CDR3aa: ASRLGQSTNYGYT

v_gene: TRBV4-1
j_gene: TRBJ1-1
CDR3aa: ASSHPDRGRAF

v_gene: TRBV12-5
j_gene: TRBJ1-2
CDR3aa: ASGFSGTGAFYGYT

v_gene: TRBV4-1
j_gene: TRBJ2-5
CDR3aa: ASSRTPGTQETQY

v_gene: TRBV12-3/TRBV12-4
j_gene: TRBJ2-1
CDR3aa: ASRGRGYNEQF

v_gene: TRBV4-2
j_gene: TRBJ1-3
CDR3aa: ASSQDVGGADSGNTIY

v_gene: TRBV12-3/TRBV12-4
j_gene: TRBJ2-3
CDR3aa: ASSLEGQLGTQY

v_gene: TRBV10-3
j_gene: TRBJ1-5
CDR3aa: AIRPDRNQPQH

v_gene: TRBV5-6
j_gene: TRBJ2-1
CDR3aa: ASSWLKGGSSYNEQF

v_gene: TRBV6-2/TRBV6-3
j_gene: TRBJ1-6
CDR3aa: ASSYGGDRRNSPLH

v_gene: TRBV29-1
j_gene: TRBJ2-7
CDR3aa: SVEGTSGQSVSYEQY

v_gene: TRBV7-2
j_gene: TRBJ2-1
CDR3aa: ASSPGTIYNEQF

v_gene: TRBV7-9
j_gene: TRBJ2-3
CDR3aa: ASSQSGTGGGDTQY

v_gene: TRBV6-5
j_gene: TRBJ2-3
CDR3aa: ASSYSKVAGGITDTQY

v_gene: TRBV6-6
j_gene: TRBJ2-5
CDR3aa: ASSAEIGTQY